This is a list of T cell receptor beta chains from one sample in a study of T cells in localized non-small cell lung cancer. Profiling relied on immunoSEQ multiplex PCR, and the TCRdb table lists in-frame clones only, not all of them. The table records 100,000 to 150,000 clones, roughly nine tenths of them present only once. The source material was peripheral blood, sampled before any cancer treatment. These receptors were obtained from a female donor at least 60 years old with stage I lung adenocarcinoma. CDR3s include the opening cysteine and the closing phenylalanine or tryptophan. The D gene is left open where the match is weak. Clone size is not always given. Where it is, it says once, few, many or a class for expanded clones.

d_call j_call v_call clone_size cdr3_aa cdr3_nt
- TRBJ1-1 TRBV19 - CASSIRPNTEAFF TGTGCCAGTAGTATACGGCCTAACACTGAAGCTTTCTTT
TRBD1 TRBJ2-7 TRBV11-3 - CASSLEDRGGEQYF TGTGCCAGCAGCTTAGAGGACAGGGGTGGCGAGCAGTACTTC
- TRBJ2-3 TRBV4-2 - CASSQDPGGYTDTQYF TGTGCCAGCAGCCAAGATCCTGGGGGGTACACAGATACGCAGTATTTT
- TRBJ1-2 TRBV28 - CASSSPTNYDYTF TGTGCCAGCAGTTCACCCACCAACTATGACTACACCTTC
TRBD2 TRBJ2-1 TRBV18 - CASSRVREVGYNEQFF TGTGCCAGCTCACGGGTACGGGAGGTCGGCTACAATGAGCAGTTCTTC
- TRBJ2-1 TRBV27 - CASSFTLQAGQFF TGTGCCAGCAGTTTCACCTTGCAAGCCGGGCAGTTCTTC
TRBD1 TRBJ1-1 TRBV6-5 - CASKGTGYTEAFF TGTGCCAGCAAAGGGACAGGGTACACTGAAGCTTTCTTT
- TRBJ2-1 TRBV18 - CASSPYTGTESYNEQFF TGTGCCAGCTCACCATATACCGGGACGGAGTCCTACAATGAGCAGTTCTTC
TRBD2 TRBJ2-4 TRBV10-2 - CASSDSAGLAKNIQYF TGCGCCAGCAGTGATTCAGCGGGATTAGCCAAAAACATTCAGTACTTC
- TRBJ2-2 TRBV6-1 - CASIKQGTTGELFF TGTGCCAGCATTAAACAGGGCACCACCGGGGAGCTGTTTTTT
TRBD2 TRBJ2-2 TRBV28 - CASITRRGEGHTGELFF TGTGCCAGCATTACCCGACGGGGGGAGGGCCACACCGGGGAGCTGTTTTTT
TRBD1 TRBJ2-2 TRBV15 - CAAGTGYTGELFF TGTGCCGCCGGGACAGGGTACACCGGGGAGCTGTTTTTT
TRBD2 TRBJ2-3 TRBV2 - CASLPGGAGVADTQYF TGTGCCAGCCTCCCGGGCGGAGCGGGAGTAGCAGATACGCAGTATTTT
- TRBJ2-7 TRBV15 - CATSRSKDEQYF TGTGCCACCAGCAGATCGAAGGACGAGCAGTACTTC
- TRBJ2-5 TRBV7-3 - CASSPRASPETQYF TGTGCCAGCAGCCCTCGGGCCTCGCCAGAGACCCAGTACTTC
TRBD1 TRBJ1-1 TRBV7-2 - CASSKGTGDTEAFF TGTGCCAGCAGCAAAGGGACAGGGGACACTGAGGCCTTCTTT
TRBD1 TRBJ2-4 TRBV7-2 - CASSLGQVGNIQYF TGTGCCAGCAGCTTGGGACAGGTCGGAAACATTCAGTACTTC
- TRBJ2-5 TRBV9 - CASTRGTDDETQYF TGTGCCAGCACGAGAGGGACGGACGATGAGACCCAGTACTTC
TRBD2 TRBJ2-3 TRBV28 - CASSLCSRLAGTEAQYF TGTGCCAGCAGTTTATGCTCTAGACTAGCGGGAACTGAGGCGCAGTATTTT
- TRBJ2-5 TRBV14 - CASSLRMGKQETQYF TGTGCCAGCAGCCTCCGCATGGGGAAGCAAGAGACCCAGTACTTC
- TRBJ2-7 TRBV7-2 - CASSLGRRSYEQYF TGTGCCAGCAGCTTAGGTAGACGGAGCTACGAGCAGTACTTC
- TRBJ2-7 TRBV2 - CASRRGLMYEQYF TGTGCCAGCAGGAGGGGCCTGATGTACGAGCAGTACTTC
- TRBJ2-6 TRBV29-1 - CSVGPASGANVLTF TGCAGCGTTGGACCAGCCTCTGGGGCCAACGTCCTGACTTTC
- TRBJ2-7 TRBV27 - CASKGYEQYF TGTGCCAGCAAGGGATACGAGCAGTACTTC
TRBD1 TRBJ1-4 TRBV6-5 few CASKGQGVANEKLFF TGTGCCAGCAAAGGACAGGGGGTGGCTAATGAAAAACTGTTTTTT
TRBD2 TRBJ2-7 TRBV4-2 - CASSPRLAGGEQYF TGTGCCAGCAGCCCCCGACTAGCGGGAGGCGAGCAGTACTTC
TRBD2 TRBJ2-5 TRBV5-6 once CASSLEGTSGRAGETQYF TGTGCCAGCAGCTTGGAAGGGACTAGCGGGAGGGCAGGGGAGACCCAGTACTTC
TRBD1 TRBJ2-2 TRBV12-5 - CASGWTGTGLAGELFF TGTGCTAGTGGCTGGACCGGGACAGGGTTAGCCGGGGAGCTGTTTTTT
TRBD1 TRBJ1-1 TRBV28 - CASRVTGTVNTEAFF TGTGCCAGCAGGGTAACCGGGACAGTGAACACTGAAGCTTTCTTT
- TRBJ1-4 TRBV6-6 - CASRTGTSNEKLFF TGTGCCAGCCGGACCGGGACATCTAATGAAAAACTGTTTTTT
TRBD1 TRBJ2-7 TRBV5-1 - CASSATGGYEQYF TGCGCCAGCAGCGCGACAGGGGGCTACGAGCAGTACTTC
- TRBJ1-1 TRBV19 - CASSRGGTNTEAFF TGTGCCAGTAGTCGAGGAGGGACGAACACTGAAGCTTTCTTT
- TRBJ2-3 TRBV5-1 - CASSLFGAEGDTQYF TGCGCCAGCAGCTTGTTCGGGGCTGAGGGAGATACGCAGTATTTT
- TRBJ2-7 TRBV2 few CASIEGRREQYF TGTGCCAGCATCGAGGGGCGCCGGGAGCAGTACTTC
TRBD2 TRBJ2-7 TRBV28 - CASSFPGLAGEQYF TGTGCCAGCAGTTTCCCGGGACTAGCGGGCGAGCAGTACTTC
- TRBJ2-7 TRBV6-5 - CASSYGGVSFEQYF TGTGCCAGCAGTTACGGGGGAGTTTCCTTCGAGCAGTACTTC
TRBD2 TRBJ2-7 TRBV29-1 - CSVDLAGALYF TGCAGCGTTGATCTAGCGGGGGCCTTATACTTC